This TCR beta chain originates from a study of tumor and adjacent non-tumor tissue in lung cancer. TCRbeta libraries were built with three rounds of nested PCR, modified from ARM-PCR. MiXCR, applied by TCRdb to the multiplex PCR reads, yields one record per CDR3 protein. This table has approximately 65,000 distinct CDR3 sequences, about 61% appearing once. This clonotype turned up a few times. An end of the junction differs from the germline gene, which may be a read error. No cell sorting was done before RNA was extracted from the tissue. The specimen sequenced was lung tumor tissue. The receptor comes from a man aged 50 or older with non-small cell lung cancer.

The CDR3 DNA is TGCGCCAGCAGCCAAGGGCTACAGGATACGGGTGAGCAGTTTTTC. Amino acids: CASSQGLQDTGEQFF. The genes are TRBV4-1 and TRBJ2-1; D is perhaps TRBD1 (5 bases). CDR1 is MGHRA and CDR2 is YSYEKL in the germline V gene. The CDR3 runs 15 residues.